These T cell receptor beta chains were read from a single sample in a study of response to subunit inactivated influenza vaccine. TCRdb re-called the RT-PCR reads through MiXCR, storing one row per CDR3 protein. This table has more than 500,000 distinct CDR3 sequences, approximately 11% appearing once. These data were also reused for a study on T cells expressing NK-cell markers.

The source was PBMCs from blood, collected on the day of vaccination. The source of these receptors is a man over 45 who received an inactivated influenza vaccine. The CDR3 runs from the conserved cysteine through the conserved F or W. D genes are given only for firm matches. Clone size is not always given. Where it is, it says once, few, many or a class for expanded clones.

>TRBD1|few|TRBJ2-1|TRBV5-1
TGCGCCAGCAGCAGGGACAGGGACCATGAGCAGTTCTTC
CASSRDRDHEQFF
>TRBD1|few|TRBJ2-5|TRBV12-3/TRBV12-4
TGTGCCAGCAGGAGACAGGGGGCTCTGGAGACCCAGTACTTC
CASRRQGALETQYF
>TRBD2|-|TRBJ2-1|TRBV28
TGTGCCAGCAGTTTATCCCGACTAGCGGGGGCCTCTGAGCAGTTCTTC
CASSLSRLAGASEQFF
>-|few|TRBJ2-7|TRBV7-6
TGTGCCAGCAGCCCGCGACCCACCCCGGGCGAGCAGTACTTC
CASSPRPTPGEQYF
>-|few|TRBJ2-1|TRBV14
TGTGCCAGCAGCCAAGTTAGTCACAATGAGCAGTTCTTC
CASSQVSHNEQFF
>-|few|TRBJ1-5|TRBV12-3/TRBV12-4
TGTGCCAGCAGGCCTGATTATAGCAATCAGCCCCAGCATTTT
CASRPDYSNQPQHF
>-|-|TRBJ2-7|TRBV30
TGTGCCTGGAGTGGGGCCTCCTACGAGCAGTACTTC
CAWSGASYEQYF
>-|-|TRBJ2-3|TRBV28
TGTGCCAGCAGTTTGGGGGTAGCAGACACAGATACGCAGTATTTT
CASSLGVADTDTQYF
>-|-|TRBJ1-2|TRBV9
TGTGCCAGCAGCTTGCTCGGTACCGGGAACTATGGCTACACCTTC
CASSLLGTGNYGYTF
>TRBD1|many|TRBJ1-5|TRBV6-5
TGTGCCAGCAGTTACGCCCGGAAGACAGGGTTCGCCCCTAATCAGCCCCAGCATTTT
CASSYARKTGFAPNQPQHF
>TRBD1|-|TRBJ1-5|TRBV7-2
TGTGCCAGCAGCTTGGACAGGGTGAGACAGCCCCAGCATTTT
CASSLDRVRQPQHF
>-|-|TRBJ2-1|TRBV28
TGTGCCAGCAGCAGCTCGGGGCCGAATGAGCAGTTCTTC
CASSSSGPNEQFF
>TRBD1|few|TRBJ2-1|TRBV5-1
TGCGCCAGCAGCTCCGGGACAGAGAAAAGTAATGAGCAGTTCTTC
CASSSGTEKSNEQFF
>-|few|TRBJ2-1|TRBV5-1
TGCGCCAGCAGCTGGACCGGGACCCCACCGTCCAAGCAGTTCTTC
CASSWTGTPPSKQFF
>-|many|TRBJ2-5|TRBV12-3/TRBV12-4
TGTGCCAGCAGTTTCGAGGGGAAAGAGACCCAGTACTTC
CASSFEGKETQYF
>TRBD2|-|TRBJ2-3|TRBV9
TGTGCCAGCAGCTTGTATGCCCGTGTAGCGGGAGATTCGGCTAGCACAGATACGCAGTATTTT
CASSLYARVAGDSASTDTQYF
>TRBD2|few|TRBJ2-1|TRBV10-3
TGTGCCATCGGGACTAGCGGCCTCAGGGATGAGCAGTTCTTC
CAIGTSGLRDEQFF
>TRBD1|-|TRBJ2-5|TRBV5-5
TGTGCCAGCAGCTTGGGGGGACAGTTAAAGTCCCAAGAGACCCAGTACTTC
CASSLGGQLKSQETQYF
>TRBD2|-|TRBJ2-2|TRBV11-2
TGTGCCAGCAGGGGAATAGCGGGGGGGCTTACCGGGGAGCTGTTTTTT
CASRGIAGGLTGELFF
>-|few|TRBJ2-4|TRBV12-3/TRBV12-4
TGTGCCAGCAGTGAAGTAGGGGAGCTGAACTCCATTCAGTACTTC
CASSEVGELNSIQYF
>-|few|TRBJ1-1|TRBV6-1
TGTGCCAGCACTAAGGGCCAGGGGTCCACTGAAGCTTTCTTT
CASTKGQGSTEAFF
>-|-|TRBJ2-7|TRBV7-8
TGTGCCAGCAGCTTAGGAGTGTACTACGAGCAGTACTTC
CASSLGVYYEQYF
>-|-|TRBJ2-7|TRBV20-1
TGCAGTGCTAGATACAGGTCCTACGAGCAGTACTTC
CSARYRSYEQYF
>TRBD1|few|TRBJ1-1|TRBV20-1
TGCAGTGCTAGAGATCAGGGGGCACGGTACACTGAAGCTTTCTTT
CSARDQGARYTEAFF
>-|few|TRBJ2-3|TRBV7-2
TGTGCCAGCAGCTTAGACGCGTACACTAGCACAGATACGCAGTATTTT
CASSLDAYTSTDTQYF
>-|many|TRBJ1-1|TRBV12-3/TRBV12-4
TGTGCCAGCAGTCTCCGGGGAGGGACGAACACTGAAGCTTTCTTT
CASSLRGGTNTEAFF
>TRBD2|few|TRBJ2-1|TRBV4-2
TGTGCCAGCAGCCAAGATCTAGCGGGGGGCCAGTACAATGAGCAGTTCTTC
CASSQDLAGGQYNEQFF
>-|many|TRBJ2-7|TRBV10-3
TGTGCCATCAGAGACTATTCCTACGAGCAGTACTTC
CAIRDYSYEQYF
>-|-|TRBJ2-7|TRBV28
TGTGCCAGCAACTCCGGATCCTACGAGCAGTACTTC
CASNSGSYEQYF
>TRBD2|few|TRBJ2-1|TRBV6-1
TGTGCCAGCAGTCCCCCTGTGGTAGCGGGAGAGGTTGAGCAGTTCTTC
CASSPPVVAGEVEQFF
>TRBD2|few|TRBJ2-3|TRBV6-2/TRBV6-3
TGTGCCAGCACCTTACGAGCGGGGGCCTATACGCAGTATTTT
CASTLRAGAYTQYF
>-|many|TRBJ2-3|TRBV15
TGTGCCACCAGCATCCGAGGGGGGGATACGCAGTATTTT
CATSIRGGDTQYF
>TRBD2|-|TRBJ2-5|TRBV3-1
TGTGCCAGCAGCCGCTCGGGACTAGCGGGAGGCGAGACCCAGTACTTC
CASSRSGLAGGETQYF
>TRBD1|many|TRBJ2-5|TRBV5-1
TGCGCCAGCAGCTACTGGGACAGGCGGGATGAGACCCAGTACTTC
CASSYWDRRDETQYF
>-|few|TRBJ2-1|TRBV13
TGTGCCAGCAGCTCTAGAGTCGATGAGCAGTTCTTC
CASSSRVDEQFF
>-|-|TRBJ1-3|TRBV7-2
TGTGCCAGCAGCTTACAGGGACGGTCCTCTGGAAACACCATATATTTT
CASSLQGRSSGNTIYF
>-|-|TRBJ2-7|TRBV5-1
TGCGCCAGCAGCTTCGACAGGAAATCCTACGAGCAGTACTTC
CASSFDRKSYEQYF
>-|many|TRBJ2-5|TRBV7-7
TGTGCTAGCAGCTTAGTTTGGGACAAGGGGGAGACCCAGTACTTC
CASSLVWDKGETQYF
>TRBD2|many|TRBJ2-1|TRBV5-1
TGCGCCAGCAGCCGACTAGCGGGAGACAATGAGCAGTTCTTC
CASSRLAGDNEQFF
>TRBD1|many|TRBJ1-2|TRBV6-1
TGTGCCAGCAGTACAGGACAGGTCCGGGGCGGCTACACCTTC
CASSTGQVRGGYTF
>-|few|TRBJ2-2|TRBV5-5
TGTGCCAGCGGGCACGGGACAAAGACCGGGGAGCTGTTTTTT
CASGHGTKTGELFF
>TRBD1|-|TRBJ2-7|TRBV28
TGTGCCAGCAGTTTATCGGGGGGACAGGGGCCGGCGTTAAGGCAGTACTTC
CASSLSGGQGPALRQYF
>-|many|TRBJ2-1|TRBV12-3/TRBV12-4
TGTGCCAGCAGTCCCCGGGCAGGCCGAACCTCCTACAATGAGCAGTTCTTC
CASSPRAGRTSYNEQFF
>-|few|TRBJ1-4|TRBV6-1
TGTGCCAGCAACAGGATCCTGGGTGATGAAAAACTGTTTTTT
CASNRILGDEKLFF
>TRBD1|many|TRBJ2-1|TRBV15
TGTGCCACCAGCAGAGGTCCGACAGGGGGTAATAATGAGCAGTTCTTC
CATSRGPTGGNNEQFF
>-|-|TRBJ1-5|TRBV12-3/TRBV12-4
TGTGCCAGCAGTTTCGCAAACCCCAATCAGCCCCAGCATTTT
CASSFANPNQPQHF
>-|-|TRBJ2-7|TRBV2
TGTGCCAGCAGTACCTGGAGCGAGCAGTACTTC
CASSTWSEQYF
>-|-|TRBJ2-7|TRBV7-2
TGTGCCAGCAGCTACCATCCGGACTTGCTTTACGAGCAGTACTTC
CASSYHPDLLYEQYF